Presented here are 29 T cell receptor beta chains from one specimen sequenced in a study of T-cell reconstitution after alpha-beta-depleted transplantation in children. Preparation of the TCRbeta library used unique molecular identifiers. Each CDR3 protein gets one entry after TCRdb re-called the PCR reads with MiXCR. The sample contains 250,000 to 300,000 distinct CDR3 sequences, 9.9% of which appear only once. The material sequenced was PBMCs from the stem cell graft donor, taken from the stem cell graft. The receptors stem from a human donor who donated a stem cell graft to a child with SCID.

This clonotype has a handful of counts. The chain carries TRBV5-1 and TRBJ1-4; perhaps TRBD1 as D (5 bases). Germline V gene lookup returns CDR1 SGHRS and CDR2 YFSETQ. The CDR3 extends over 14 amino acids. V was trimmed by 0 bases and J by 7 bases, leaving 10 bases between them. DNA for the CDR3: TGCGCCAGCAGCTTGGGTCAGGGATTTGAAAAACTGTTTTTT. This codes for CASSLGQGFEKLFF.

This chain joins TRBV15 and TRBJ2-1; 9 bases match TRBD1. This CDR3 region has 16 residues. The germline CDR1 and CDR2 sequences are LNHNV and YYDKDF (reference sequence). The ends lost 0 bases at V and 10 bases at J; junction bases unmatched: 10. The CDR3 sequence is CATSRDLDRGPLEQFF. CDR3 nucleotide sequence: TGTGCCACCAGCAGAGATTTGGACAGGGGACCCCTCGAGCAGTTCTTC.

Comments on this clonotype: A much larger clone lies a single base off, so this may be a read error. The V call is TRBV9, the J call TRBJ2-2; unclear D gene. CDR3 length: 12 residues. Germline CDR1 is SGDLS and CDR2 is YYNGEE. CDR3 nucleotide sequence: TGTGCCAGCAGCGTATATACCGTGGAGCTGTTTTTT. It codes for CASSVYTVELFF. The whole variable domain, remainder taken from reference TRBV9 and TRBJ2-2, is DSGVTQTPKHLITATGQRVTLRCSPRSGDLSVYWYQQSLDQGLQFLIQYYNGEERAKGNILERFSAQQFPDLHSELNLSSLELGDSALYFCASSVYTVELFFGEGSRLTVL.

This clonotype appeared a few times. The chain links TRBV29-1 to TRBJ1-2; 9 nucleotides line up with TRBD1. This CDR3 spans 12 amino acids. Germline V gene data show CDR1 as SQVTM and CDR2 as ANQGSEA. V was pared by 4 bases and J by 6 bases, with 3 bases of the junction left unmatched. For the CDR3, the DNA is TGCAGCGTTGGAGGACAGGGGAATGGCTACACCTTC. Protein sequence: CSVGGQGNGYTF. Combining the CDR3 with reference TRBV29-1 and TRBJ1-2 gives the whole variable domain SAVISQKPSRDICQRGTSLTIQCQVDSQVTMMFWYRQQPGQSLTLIATANQGSEATYESGFVIDKFPISRPNLTFSTLTVSNMSPEDSSIYLCSVGGQGNGYTFGSGTRLTVV.

This clonotype was detected once. The rearrangement uses TRBV7-6 and TRBJ2-1; 12 bases match TRBD2. Losses at the gene ends were 5 bases for V and 0 bases for J; bases not matched to a gene: 11. This CDR3 contains 19 residues. The germline CDR1 and CDR2 sequences are SGHVS and FNYEAQ. CDR3 sequence reads: CASSPRTSGGTSSYNEQFF. For the CDR3, the DNA is TGTGCCAGCAGCCCTCGAACTAGCGGGGGGACCAGCTCCTACAATGAGCAGTTCTTC.

The chain is built from TRBV7-6 and TRBJ2-7; D possibly matches TRBD1 or TRBD2 (5 bases each). CDR1 SGHVS and CDR2 FNYEAQ come from the germline V gene. The CDR3 has 14 amino acids. Between the trimmed V and J ends, which lost 4 bases and 6 bases, there was a span of 16 bases. This chain's CDR3 is CASSSWDRGVEQYF. The CDR3 nucleotides are TGTGCCAGCAGCTCTTGGGACCGCGGCGTCGAGCAGTACTTC.

The chain employs TRBV7-3 and TRBJ2-3, with 9 bases fitting TRBD2. Germline V gene lookup returns CDR1 SGHTA and CDR2 FQGTGA. V shed 5 bases and J 3 bases; nucleotides not matched to a gene: 6. The CDR3 runs to 15 residues. This CDR3 reads CASSDGTSSTDTQYF. In DNA form, the CDR3 reads TGTGCCAGCAGCGACGGGACTAGCTCGACAGATACGCAGTATTTT.

This clonotype has at least ten counts. The V and J genes are TRBV20-1 and TRBJ2-1, with 9 bases matching TRBD2. In germline, CDR1 is DFQATT, CDR2 SNEGSKA (reference sequence). There are 16 residues in the CDR3. V trimming: 6 bases; J trimming: 4 bases; junction bases outside the gene matches: 13. The CDR3 region is CSAPGLAGDIYNEQFF. The CDR3 region has the DNA TGCAGTGCCCCGGGGTTAGCGGGGGATATATACAATGAGCAGTTCTTC.

This clonotype has just a few counts. The chain employs TRBV12-3 or TRBV12-4 and TRBJ2-5, with D possibly matching TRBD1 (6 bases). CDR3 length: 16 residues. With 7 bases removed from V and 5 bases from J, the gap between germline ends came to 23 bases. The DNA of the CDR3 is TGTGCCAGCATCCACCCTCGGGACACCCTGATCGAGACCCAGTACTTC. Translated: CASIHPRDTLIETQYF.

In this sample, this clonotype turned up many times. This sequence joins TRBV9 and TRBJ2-3, with 13 bases fitting TRBD2. The CDR3 loop spans 16 amino acids. Germline-derived CDR1 and CDR2 are SGDLS and YYNGEE. With V trimmed by 3 bases and J by 2 bases, 3 bases remained unmatched. The CDR3 nucleotides are TGTGCCAGCAGCGCGACTAGCGGGGGGATCACAGATACGCAGTATTTT. Encoded protein: CASSATSGGITDTQYF.

This clonotype was seen a handful of times. The J gene is TRBJ2-5, the V gene TRBV7-7; perhaps TRBD2 as D (6 bases). The V end was cut by 3 bases, the J end by 4 bases, with 9 bases between. The CDR3 has 13 residues. Per the germline V gene, CDR1 is SSHAT and CDR2 is FNYEAQ (reference sequence). CDR3 amino acids: CASSFGDSETQYF. The CDR3, as DNA: TGTGCCAGCAGCTTCGGGGACTCAGAGACCCAGTACTTC. Supplemented by reference TRBV7-7 and TRBJ2-5, the full variable domain reads GAGVSQSPRYKVTKRGQDVTLRCDPISSHATLYWYQQALGQGPEFLTYFNYEAQPDKSGLPSDRFSAERPEGSISTLTIQRTEQRDSAMYRCASSFGDSETQYFGPGTRLLVL.

The gene calls are TRBV5-1 and TRBJ2-1; weak D call: TRBD2 (6 bases). CDR3 size: 14 residues. Per germline, CDR1 SGHRS and CDR2 YFSETQ. Trimming pared 2 bases from V and 5 bases from J, leaving 11 bases between. CDR3 loop: CASSFGLRDNEQFF. The CDR3 DNA is TGCGCCAGCAGCTTCGGACTACGGGACAATGAGCAGTTCTTC.

The chain is built from TRBV7-2 and TRBJ2-2, with D unclear. Germline CDR1 reads SGHTA; CDR2 reads FQGNSA. The CDR3 length is 14 residues. Trimming took off 2 bases at V and 8 bases at J, with 12 bases between the two ends. CDR3 nucleotides: TGTGCCAGCAGCTTATACGGGTCTTCTGGGGAGCTGTTTTTT. Protein product: CASSLYGSSGELFF. Supplemented by reference TRBV7-2 and TRBJ2-2, the full variable domain reads GAGVSQSPSNKVTEKGKDVELRCDPISGHTALYWYRQSLGQGLEFLIYFQGNSAPDKSGLPSDRFSAERTGGSVSTLTIQRTQQEDSAVYLCASSLYGSSGELFFGEGSRLTVL.

V usage is TRBV20-1 and J usage is TRBJ2-3; a weak D match, TRBD2 (6 bases). Trimming took 5 bases from V and 0 from J, leaving 15 bases between them. Germline loops: CDR1 DFQATT, CDR2 SNEGSKA (reference sequence). The CDR3 has 15 amino acids. The CDR3 here is CSAETWGVSTDTQYF. In nucleotides, the CDR3 is TGCAGTGCTGAAACGTGGGGGGTTAGCACAGATACGCAGTATTTT.

The CDR3 DNA reads as TGTGCCAGCAGACCGGGTATTAGGGGCTACACCTTC. Translation: CASRPGIRGYTF. The rearrangement uses TRBV12-3 or TRBV12-4 and TRBJ1-2; D remains ambiguous. The CDR3 has 12 amino acids. Trimming took off 6 bases at V and 8 bases at J, with 13 bases between the two ends.

Only a few counts were recorded for this clonotype. V gene TRBV11-2 combines with J gene TRBJ2-3; 9 positions match TRBD2. Germline-derived CDR1 and CDR2 are SGHAT and FQNNGV. The J segment lost 4 bases and the V segment lost 8 bases, leaving 7 bases of the junction unmatched. This CDR3 is 14 amino acids long. The DNA for the CDR3 is TGTGCCAGCCGGGGAGCGGGGGGTTCAGATACGCAGTATTTT. Its protein is CASRGAGGSDTQYF.

V usage is TRBV5-1 and J usage is TRBJ2-7; D is perhaps TRBD1 or TRBD2 (5 bases each). The CDR3 contains 15 residues. V lost 4 bases, J lost 0 bases, and 14 bases lay in between. Germline values: CDR1 SGHRS, CDR2 YFSETQ. CDR3 nucleotide sequence: TGCGCCAGCAGCCCGGAGGACATACGCTCCTACGAGCAGTACTTC. This translates into CASSPEDIRSYEQYF. The full variable domain, with the rest looked up from reference TRBV5-1 and TRBJ2-7, is KAGVTQTPRYLIKTRGQQVTLSCSPISGHRSVSWYQQTPGQGLQFLFEYFSETQRNKGNFPGRFSGRQFSNSRSEMNVSTLELGDSALYLCASSPEDIRSYEQYFGPGTRLTVT.

V is TRBV27 and J is TRBJ1-1; TRBD1 matches 7 bases. Trimming took 8 bases from V and 3 from J; bases not matched to a gene: 6. Germline V gives CDR1 MNHEY, CDR2 SMNVEV (reference sequence). CDR3 length equals 13 residues. CDR3 residues: CASRDRGYTEAFF. CDR3 coding DNA: TGTGCCAGCCGGGACAGAGGGTACACTGAAGCTTTCTTT.

The chain combines TRBV4-1 with TRBJ2-7, with 8 bases aligning to TRBD1. CDR1 is MGHRA, CDR2 YSYEKL, per germline. V was clipped by 0 bases and J by 3 bases; unmatched bases: 7. This CDR3 is built from 16 residues. DNA for the CDR3: TGCGCCAGCAGCCAAGATCTCGGGACAGGCTACTACGAGCAGTACTTC. Protein: CASSQDLGTGYYEQYF.

The chain joins TRBV9 to TRBJ2-3; 9 nucleotides line up with TRBD2. Per germline, CDR1 SGDLS and CDR2 YYNGEE. V gave up 0 bases and J gave up 3 bases; unmatched junction bases: 5. The CDR3 has 16 amino acids. The CDR3 DNA sequence: TGTGCCAGCAGCGTAGGCGGGGGGGGGCGGACAGATACGCAGTATTTT. Residues: CASSVGGGGRTDTQYF.

V usage is TRBV12-3 or TRBV12-4 and J usage is TRBJ1-6; weak D call: TRBD1 (5 bases). Trimming removed 5 bases at V and 7 bases at J, with 12 bases between. CDR3 length equals 14 residues. The CDR3 coding sequence is TGTGCCAGCAGTGTCCAGCGGGGGAATTCACCCCTCCACTTT. It yields the protein CASSVQRGNSPLHF.

The CDR3 coding sequence is TGTGCCAGCAGCTTAGTAAACGGGGCTCAGCCCCAGCATTTT. Protein: CASSLVNGAQPQHF. V usage is TRBV7-2 and J usage is TRBJ1-5; D may be TRBD1 (5 bases). CDR1 and CDR2 (germline): SGHTA, FQGNSA. There are 14 residues in the CDR3. V gave up 1 base and J gave up 6 bases, with 10 bases separating them. Variable domain in full (rest from reference TRBV7-2 and TRBJ1-5): GAGVSQSPSNKVTEKGKDVELRCDPISGHTALYWYRQSLGQGLEFLIYFQGNSAPDKSGLPSDRFSAERTGGSVSTLTIQRTQQEDSAVYLCASSLVNGAQPQHFGDGTRLSIL.

V usage is TRBV12-3 or TRBV12-4 and J usage is TRBJ1-4; tentatively, D is TRBD1 (6 bases). V lost 4 bases, J lost 7 bases, and 16 bases lay in between. The CDR3 runs to 15 residues. The CDR3 DNA sequence: TGTGCCAGCAGTTCATACCCCACAGGGAGTGAAAAACTGTTTTTT. Its translation: CASSSYPTGSEKLFF.

This sequence joins TRBV20-1 and TRBJ1-3; D call uncertain. Per the germline V gene, CDR1 is DFQATT and CDR2 is SNEGSKA (reference sequence). The V and J ends lost 3 bases and 4 bases respectively, with 10 bases between them. CDR3 length: 13 amino acids. The DNA for the CDR3 is TGCAGTGCTAGTGACCTCTCAGGAAACACCATATATTTT. It specifies CSASDLSGNTIYF.

V gene TRBV29-1 combines with J gene TRBJ2-7; D is possibly TRBD2 (6 bases). The CDR3 is 11 amino acids. Between the trimmed V and J ends, which lost 8 bases and 5 bases, there was a span of 13 bases. CDR1 and CDR2 from the germline V gene are SQVTM and ANQGSEA. The CDR3 DNA sequence: TGCAGCACCCGGGGGTCCGACGAGCAGTACTTC. Amino acid sequence: CSTRGSDEQYF.

There are a few counts of this clonotype. The gene calls are TRBV5-4 and TRBJ1-2; TRBD1 agrees at 9 bases. The junction had 6 bases not matched to a gene; V was cut back by 0 bases and J by 6 bases. CDR1 is SGHNT and CDR2 is YYREEE in the germline V gene (reference sequence). The CDR3 consists of 15 residues. CDR3: CASSLAQGQGDGYTF. The DNA for the CDR3 is TGTGCCAGCAGCTTGGCACAGGGACAGGGTGATGGCTACACCTTC.

This clonotype was picked up many times. V usage is TRBV13 and J usage is TRBJ2-3; TRBD2 matches at 7 bases. CDR1 PRHDT and CDR2 FYEKMQ come from the germline V gene (reference sequence). This CDR3 region has 16 residues. The trim removed 0 bases at V and 4 bases at J, leaving 7 bases unmatched. CDR3: CASSLGAGRNADTQYF. Here the CDR3 DNA reads TGTGCCAGCAGCTTAGGAGCGGGGAGGAATGCAGATACGCAGTATTTT.

This chain joins TRBV11-2 and TRBJ2-1; TRBD2 is a possible D gene (6 bases). The CDR3 extends over 16 amino acids. The germline V gene encodes CDR1 SGHAT and CDR2 FQNNGV. V shed 5 bases and J shed 4 bases, with 18 bases lying between them. The CDR3 region is CASSQQLPGVYNEQFF. DNA for the CDR3: TGTGCCAGCAGCCAACAACTACCGGGGGTATACAATGAGCAGTTCTTC.

This clonotype was observed a handful of times. The V gene is TRBV9, the J gene TRBJ2-3, with D possibly matching TRBD1 (6 bases). The CDR3 sequence is 16 residues long. V lost 3 bases, J lost 1 base, and 15 bases lay in between. Germline CDR1 is SGDLS and CDR2 is YYNGEE. CDR3 DNA: TGTGCCAGCAGCGCCGCCGACAGGTGGGGCACAGATACGCAGTATTTT. It codes for CASSAADRWGTDTQYF.